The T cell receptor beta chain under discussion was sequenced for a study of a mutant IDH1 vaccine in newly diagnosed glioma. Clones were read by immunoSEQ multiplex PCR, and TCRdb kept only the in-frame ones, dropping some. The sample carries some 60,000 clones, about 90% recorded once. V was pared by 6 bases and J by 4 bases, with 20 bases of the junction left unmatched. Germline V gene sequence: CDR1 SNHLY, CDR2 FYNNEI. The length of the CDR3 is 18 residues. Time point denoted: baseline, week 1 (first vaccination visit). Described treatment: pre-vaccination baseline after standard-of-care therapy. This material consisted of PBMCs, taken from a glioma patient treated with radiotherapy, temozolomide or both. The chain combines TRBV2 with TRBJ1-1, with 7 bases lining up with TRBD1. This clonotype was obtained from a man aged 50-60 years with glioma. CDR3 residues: CASSTTMDRLIGATEAFF. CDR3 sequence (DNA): TGTGCCAGCAGCACAACAATGGACAGGCTAATCGGGGCCACTGAAGCTTTCTTT. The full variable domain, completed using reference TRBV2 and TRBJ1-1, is EPEVTQTPSHQVTQMGQEVILRCVPISNHLYFYWYRQILGQKVEFLVSFYNNEISEKSEIFDDQFSVERPDGSNFTLKIRSTKLEDSAMYFCASSTTMDRLIGATEAFFGQGTRLTVV.